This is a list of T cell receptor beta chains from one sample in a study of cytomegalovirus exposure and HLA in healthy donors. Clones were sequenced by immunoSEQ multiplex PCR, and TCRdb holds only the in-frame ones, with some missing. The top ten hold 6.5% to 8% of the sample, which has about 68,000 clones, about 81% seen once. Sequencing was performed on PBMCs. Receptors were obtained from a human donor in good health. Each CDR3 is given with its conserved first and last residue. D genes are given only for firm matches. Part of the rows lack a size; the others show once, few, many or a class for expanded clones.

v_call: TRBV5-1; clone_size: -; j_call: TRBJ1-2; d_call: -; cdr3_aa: CASSLQDNNYGYTF; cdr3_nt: TGCGCCAGCAGCTTACAGGATAACAACTATGGCTACACCTTC
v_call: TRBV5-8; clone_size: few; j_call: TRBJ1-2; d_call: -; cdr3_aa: CASSLRGFYGYTF; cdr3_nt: TGTGCCAGCAGCCTCAGGGGATTCTATGGCTACACCTTC
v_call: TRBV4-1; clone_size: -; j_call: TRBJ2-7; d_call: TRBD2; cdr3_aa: CASRRTSLSYEQYF; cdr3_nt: TGCGCCAGCAGGCGGACTAGCCTCTCCTACGAGCAGTACTTC
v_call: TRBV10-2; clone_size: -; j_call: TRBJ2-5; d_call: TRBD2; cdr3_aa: CASSDRTSGGTGTQYF; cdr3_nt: TGCGCCAGCAGTGACCGGACTAGCGGGGGTACCGGAACCCAGTACTTC
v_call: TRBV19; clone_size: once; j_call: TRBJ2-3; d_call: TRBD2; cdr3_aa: CASSSTTTSGGTRTQYF; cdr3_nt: TGTGCCAGTAGTTCAACCACGACTAGCGGGGGCACTCGTACGCAGTATTTT
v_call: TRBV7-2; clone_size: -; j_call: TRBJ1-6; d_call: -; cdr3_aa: CASSPRGSPLHF; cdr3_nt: TGTGCCAGCAGCCCCAGGGGATCACCCCTCCACTTT
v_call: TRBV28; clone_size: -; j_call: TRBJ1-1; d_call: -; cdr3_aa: CASNPSRGGGTEAFF; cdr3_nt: TGTGCCAGCAATCCATCCCGGGGAGGCGGCACTGAAGCTTTCTTT
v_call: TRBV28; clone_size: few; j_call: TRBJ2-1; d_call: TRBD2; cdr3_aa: CASTSASGGFSYNEQFF; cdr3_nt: TGTGCCAGCACCAGTGCTAGCGGGGGTTTCTCCTACAATGAGCAGTTCTTC
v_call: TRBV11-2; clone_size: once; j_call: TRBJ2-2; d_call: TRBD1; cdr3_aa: CASSLQGAATGELFF; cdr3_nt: TGTGCCAGCAGCTTGCAGGGGGCGGCCACCGGGGAGCTGTTTTTT
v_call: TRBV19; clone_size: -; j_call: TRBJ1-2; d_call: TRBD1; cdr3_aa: CGAGTGSYGYTF; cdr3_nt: TGTGGAGCCGGGACAGGCAGTTATGGCTACACCTTC
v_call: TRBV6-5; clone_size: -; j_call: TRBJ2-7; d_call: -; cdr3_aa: CASSYDYGYEQYF; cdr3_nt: TGTGCCAGCAGTTACGATTACGGCTACGAGCAGTACTTC
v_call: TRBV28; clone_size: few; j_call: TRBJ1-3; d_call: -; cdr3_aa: CASSLTGSGRNTIYF; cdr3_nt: TGTGCCAGCAGTTTAACAGGGAGCGGCAGAAACACCATATATTTT
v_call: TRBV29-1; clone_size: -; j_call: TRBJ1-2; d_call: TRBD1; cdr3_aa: CSDDVTGGEGYTF; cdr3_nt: TGCAGCGACGACGTGACAGGGGGAGAGGGCTACACCTTC
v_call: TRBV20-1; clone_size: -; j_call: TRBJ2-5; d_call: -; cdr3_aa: CSASVEETQYF; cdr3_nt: TGCAGTGCTAGCGTTGAAGAGACCCAGTACTTC
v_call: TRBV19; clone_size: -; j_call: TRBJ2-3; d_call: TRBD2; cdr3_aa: CASSLWSGGGADTQYF; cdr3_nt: TGTGCCAGTAGTCTATGGAGCGGGGGGGGCGCAGATACGCAGTATTTT
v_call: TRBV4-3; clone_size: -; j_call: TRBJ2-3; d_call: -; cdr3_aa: CASSQDRGDTQYF; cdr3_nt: TGCGCCAGCAGCCAAGATCGGGGAGATACGCAGTATTTT
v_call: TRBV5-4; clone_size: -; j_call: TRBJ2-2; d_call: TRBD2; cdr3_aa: CASSSSGVGTGELFF; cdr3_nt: TGTGCCAGCAGCTCTAGCGGGGTGGGCACCGGGGAGCTGTTTTTT
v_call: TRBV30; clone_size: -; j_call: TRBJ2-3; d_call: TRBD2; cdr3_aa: CAWSVLAGDTDTQYF; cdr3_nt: TGTGCCTGGAGTGTACTAGCGGGGGACACAGATACGCAGTATTTT
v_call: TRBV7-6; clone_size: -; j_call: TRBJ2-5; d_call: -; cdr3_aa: CASSLGRYGGETQYF; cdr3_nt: TGTGCCAGCAGCTTGGGCCGGTACGGCGGGGAGACCCAGTACTTC
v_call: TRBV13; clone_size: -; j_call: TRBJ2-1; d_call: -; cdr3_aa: CASSRAADEQFF; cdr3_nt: TGTGCCAGCAGCCGCGCCGCGGATGAGCAGTTCTTC
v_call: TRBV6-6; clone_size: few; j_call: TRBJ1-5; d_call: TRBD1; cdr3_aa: CASTPEGASNQPQHF; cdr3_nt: TGTGCCAGCACCCCGGAGGGGGCGAGCAATCAGCCCCAGCATTTT
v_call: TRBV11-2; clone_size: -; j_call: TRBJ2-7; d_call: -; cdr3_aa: CASSYDRRIYEQYF; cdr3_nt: TGTGCCAGCAGTTACGACAGGAGAATATACGAGCAGTACTTC
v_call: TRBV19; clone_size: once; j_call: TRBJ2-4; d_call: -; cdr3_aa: CASSTTGFWAKNIQYF; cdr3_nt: TGTGCCAGTAGTACCACAGGGTTTTGGGCCAAAAACATTCAGTACTTC
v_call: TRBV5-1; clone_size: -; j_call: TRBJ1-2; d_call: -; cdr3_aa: CASSLAGRWQGTGYTF; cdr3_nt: TGCGCCAGCAGCTTGGCGGGTCGGTGGCAGGGGACGGGCTACACCTTC
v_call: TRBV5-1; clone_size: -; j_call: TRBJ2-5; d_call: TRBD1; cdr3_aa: CASSLGLTSGQPKETQYF; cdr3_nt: TGCGCCAGCAGCTTGGGGCTAACCTCGGGACAGCCCAAAGAGACCCAGTACTTC
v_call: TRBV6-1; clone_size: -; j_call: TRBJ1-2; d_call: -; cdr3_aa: CASSHGGQGYTF; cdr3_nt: TGTGCCAGCAGTCACGGGGGGCAGGGCTACACCTTC
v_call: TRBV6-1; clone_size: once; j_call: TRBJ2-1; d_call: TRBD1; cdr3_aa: CASSEVRTGPYNEQFF; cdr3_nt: TGTGCCAGCAGTGAAGTCCGGACAGGACCCTACAATGAGCAGTTCTTC
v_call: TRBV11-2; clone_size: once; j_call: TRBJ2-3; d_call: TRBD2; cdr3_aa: CASSLLGGGDITDTQYF; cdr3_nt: TGTGCCAGCAGCTTATTGGGCGGGGGGGACATCACAGATACGCAGTATTTT
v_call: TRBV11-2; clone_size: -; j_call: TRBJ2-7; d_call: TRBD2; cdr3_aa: CASSPTSVSYEQYF; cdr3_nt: TGTGCCAGCAGCCCTACTAGCGTCTCCTACGAGCAGTACTTC
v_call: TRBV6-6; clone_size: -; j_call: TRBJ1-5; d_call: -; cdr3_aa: CASSYERVQPQHF; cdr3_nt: TGTGCCAGCAGTTACGAGAGGGTACAGCCCCAGCATTTT
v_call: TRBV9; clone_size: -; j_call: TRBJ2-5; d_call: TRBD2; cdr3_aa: CARSVRLAGETQYF; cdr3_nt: TGTGCCCGCAGCGTACGACTAGCTGGAGAGACCCAGTACTTC
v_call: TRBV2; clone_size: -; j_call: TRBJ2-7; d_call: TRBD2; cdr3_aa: CASRMGERGYEQYF; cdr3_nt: TGTGCCAGCAGAATGGGCGAGCGGGGCTACGAGCAGTACTTC
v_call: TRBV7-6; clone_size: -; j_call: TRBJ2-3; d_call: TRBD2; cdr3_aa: CASSLAFGLATDTQYF; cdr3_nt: TGTGCCAGCAGCTTAGCCTTCGGACTAGCAACAGATACGCAGTATTTT
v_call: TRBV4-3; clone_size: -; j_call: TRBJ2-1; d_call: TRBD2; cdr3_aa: CASSLVPGLAGGYNEQFF; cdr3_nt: TGCGCCAGCAGCCTCGTCCCGGGACTAGCGGGGGGCTACAATGAGCAGTTCTTC
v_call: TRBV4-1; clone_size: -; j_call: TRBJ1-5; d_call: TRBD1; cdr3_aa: CASSQVLTGVNQPQHF; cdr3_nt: TGCGCCAGCAGCCAGGTCTTGACAGGGGTTAATCAGCCCCAGCATTTT
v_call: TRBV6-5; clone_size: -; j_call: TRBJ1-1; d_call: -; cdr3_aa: CASSDRDTIIAFF; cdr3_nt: TGTGCCAGCAGTGACCGGGACACAATAATAGCTTTCTTT
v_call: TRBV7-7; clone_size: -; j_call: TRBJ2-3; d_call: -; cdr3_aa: CASSLGGLSTDTQYF; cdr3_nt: TGTGCCAGCAGCTTAGGAGGGTTGAGCACAGATACGCAGTATTTT
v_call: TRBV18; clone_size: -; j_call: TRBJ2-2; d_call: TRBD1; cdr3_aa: CASSPRLTGGLSANTGELFF; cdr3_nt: TGTGCCAGCTCACCACGTTTAACAGGGGGCCTCTCAGCGAACACCGGGGAGCTGTTTTTT
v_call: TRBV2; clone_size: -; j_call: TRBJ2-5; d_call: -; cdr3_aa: CASRAGETQYF; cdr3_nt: TGTGCCAGCAGGGCGGGGGAGACCCAGTACTTC
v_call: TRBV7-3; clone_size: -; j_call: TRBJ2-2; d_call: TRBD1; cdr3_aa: CASSHGTGWTGELFF; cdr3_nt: TGTGCCAGCAGCCACGGGACAGGGTGGACCGGGGAGCTGTTTTTT
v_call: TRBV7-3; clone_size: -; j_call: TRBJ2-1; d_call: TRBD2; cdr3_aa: CASSQAGGRNEQFF; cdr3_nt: TGTGCCAGCAGCCAAGCGGGGGGTAGAAATGAGCAGTTCTTC
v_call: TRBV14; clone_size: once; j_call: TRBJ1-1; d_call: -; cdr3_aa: CASSQVLGENTEAFF; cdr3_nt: TGTGCCAGCAGCCAAGTTCTAGGAGAGAACACTGAAGCTTTCTTT
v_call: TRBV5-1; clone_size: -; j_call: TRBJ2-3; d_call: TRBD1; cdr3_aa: CASSLTYRGGQGTSTDTQYF; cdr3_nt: TGCGCCAGCAGCTTGACGTATCGAGGAGGACAGGGGACTAGCACAGATACGCAGTATTTT
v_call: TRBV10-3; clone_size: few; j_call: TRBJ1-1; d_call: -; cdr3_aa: CAISGGRLAMDTEAFF; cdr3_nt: TGTGCCATCAGTGGGGGCCGGCTGGCGATGGACACTGAAGCTTTCTTT